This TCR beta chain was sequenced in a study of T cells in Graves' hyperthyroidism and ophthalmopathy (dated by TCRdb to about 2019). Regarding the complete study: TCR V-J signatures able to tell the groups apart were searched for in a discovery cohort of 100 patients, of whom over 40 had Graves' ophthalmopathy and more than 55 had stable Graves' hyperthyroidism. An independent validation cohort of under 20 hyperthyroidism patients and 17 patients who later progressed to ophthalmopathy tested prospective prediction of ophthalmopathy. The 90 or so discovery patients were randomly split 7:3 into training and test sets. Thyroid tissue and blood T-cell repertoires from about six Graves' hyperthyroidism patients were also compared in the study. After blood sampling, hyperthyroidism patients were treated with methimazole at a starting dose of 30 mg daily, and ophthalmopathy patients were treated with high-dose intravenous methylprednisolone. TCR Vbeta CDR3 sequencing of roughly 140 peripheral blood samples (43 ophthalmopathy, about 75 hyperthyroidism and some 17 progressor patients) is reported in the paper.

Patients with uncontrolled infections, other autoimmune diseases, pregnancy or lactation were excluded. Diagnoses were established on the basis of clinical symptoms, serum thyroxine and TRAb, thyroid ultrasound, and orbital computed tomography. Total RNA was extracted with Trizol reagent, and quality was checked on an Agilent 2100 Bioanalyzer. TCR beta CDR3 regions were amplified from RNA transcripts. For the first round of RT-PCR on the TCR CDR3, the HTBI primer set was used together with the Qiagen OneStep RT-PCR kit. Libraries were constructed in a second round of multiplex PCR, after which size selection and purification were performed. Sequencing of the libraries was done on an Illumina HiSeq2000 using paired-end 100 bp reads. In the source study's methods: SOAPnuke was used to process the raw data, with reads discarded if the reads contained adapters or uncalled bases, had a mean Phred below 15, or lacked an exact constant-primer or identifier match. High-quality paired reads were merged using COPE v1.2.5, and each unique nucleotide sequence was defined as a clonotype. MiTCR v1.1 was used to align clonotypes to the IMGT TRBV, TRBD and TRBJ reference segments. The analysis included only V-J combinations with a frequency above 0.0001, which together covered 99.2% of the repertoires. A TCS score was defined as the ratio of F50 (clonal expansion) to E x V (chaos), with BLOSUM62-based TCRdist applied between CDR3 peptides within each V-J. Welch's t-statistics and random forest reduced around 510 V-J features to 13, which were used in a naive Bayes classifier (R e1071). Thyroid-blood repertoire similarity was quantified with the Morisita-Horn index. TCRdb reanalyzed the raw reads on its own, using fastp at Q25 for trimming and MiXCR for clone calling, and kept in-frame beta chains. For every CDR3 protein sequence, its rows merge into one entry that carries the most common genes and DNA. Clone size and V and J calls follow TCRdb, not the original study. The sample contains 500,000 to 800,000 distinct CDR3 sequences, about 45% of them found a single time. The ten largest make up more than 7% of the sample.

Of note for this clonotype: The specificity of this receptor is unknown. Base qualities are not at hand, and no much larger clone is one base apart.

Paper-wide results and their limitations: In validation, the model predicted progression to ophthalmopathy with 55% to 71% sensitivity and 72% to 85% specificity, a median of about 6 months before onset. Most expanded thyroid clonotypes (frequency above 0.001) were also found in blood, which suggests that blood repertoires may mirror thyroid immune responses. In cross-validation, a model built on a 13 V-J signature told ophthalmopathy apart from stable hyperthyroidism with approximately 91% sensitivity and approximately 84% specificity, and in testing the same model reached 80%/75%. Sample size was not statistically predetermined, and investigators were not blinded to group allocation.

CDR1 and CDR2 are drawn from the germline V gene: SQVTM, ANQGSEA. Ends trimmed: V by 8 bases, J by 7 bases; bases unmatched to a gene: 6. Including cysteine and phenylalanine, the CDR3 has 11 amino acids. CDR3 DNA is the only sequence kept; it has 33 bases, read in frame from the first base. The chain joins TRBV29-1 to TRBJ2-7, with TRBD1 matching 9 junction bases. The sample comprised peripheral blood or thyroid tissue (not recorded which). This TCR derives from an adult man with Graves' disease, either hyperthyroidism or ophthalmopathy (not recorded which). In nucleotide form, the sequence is TGCAGCCACGACAGGGGGGGAGAGCAGTACTTC. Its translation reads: CSHDRGGEQYF.